This paragraph covers one T cell receptor (beta chain) sequence. Its antigen is not identified. These data come from a study of blood T cells in healthy people across ages. Study-wide findings and caveats: TCR beta diversity, measured per million T cells, fell in a roughly linear way with age. Naive CD4+ cell counts and diversity both ran higher in long-lived than in aged donors.

The authors ran a second PCR of about 6 to 12 cycles using a sample-barcoded 5' primer and a J-beta primer mix. A template-switch adaptor with 12 random nucleotides tagged each cDNA molecule. TCRdb processed the 5' RACE reads anew with MiXCR; each CDR3 protein has one entry. The sample includes hundreds of thousands of distinct CDR3 sequences, roughly 60% of them seen just once. V lost 6 bases, J lost 4 bases, and 19 bases lay in between. CDR3 size: 14 residues. Per the germline V gene, CDR1 is SQVTM and CDR2 is ANQGSEA. Donors were systemically healthy Caucasian individuals from Russia aged roughly 6 to 100 years.

V usage is TRBV29-1 and J usage is TRBJ2-7; D may correspond to TRBD1 or TRBD2 (5 bases each). The sample consisted of blood. This sequence originates from a man aged 30 to 39 in good health. The CDR3 nucleotides read TGCAGCGTGGAGGACGGGGACGGGGCTTACGAGCAGTACTTC. Residues: CSVEDGDGAYEQYF.